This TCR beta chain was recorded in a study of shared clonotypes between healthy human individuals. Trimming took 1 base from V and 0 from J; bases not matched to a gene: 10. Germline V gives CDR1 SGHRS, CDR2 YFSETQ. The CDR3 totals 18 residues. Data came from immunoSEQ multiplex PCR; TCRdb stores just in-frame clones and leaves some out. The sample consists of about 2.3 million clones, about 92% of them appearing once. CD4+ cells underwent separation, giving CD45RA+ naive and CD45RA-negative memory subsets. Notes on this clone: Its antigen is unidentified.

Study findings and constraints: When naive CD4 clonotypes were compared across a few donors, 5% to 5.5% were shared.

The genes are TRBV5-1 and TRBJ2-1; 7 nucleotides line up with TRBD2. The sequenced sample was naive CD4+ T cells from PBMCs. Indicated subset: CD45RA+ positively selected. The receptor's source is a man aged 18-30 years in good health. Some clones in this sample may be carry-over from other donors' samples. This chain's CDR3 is CASSLLLAALSSYNEQFF. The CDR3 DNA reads TGCGCCAGCAGCTTGCTGCTAGCGGCCTTGAGCTCCTACAATGAGCAGTTCTTC.